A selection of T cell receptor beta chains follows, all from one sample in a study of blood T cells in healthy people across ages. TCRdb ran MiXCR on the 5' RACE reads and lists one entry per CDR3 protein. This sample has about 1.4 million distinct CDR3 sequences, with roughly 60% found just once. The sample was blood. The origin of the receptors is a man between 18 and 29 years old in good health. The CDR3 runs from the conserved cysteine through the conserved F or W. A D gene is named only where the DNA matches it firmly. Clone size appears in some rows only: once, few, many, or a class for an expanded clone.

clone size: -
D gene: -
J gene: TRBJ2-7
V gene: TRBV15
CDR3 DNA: TGTGCCACCAGCAGAGGGAACGATGGCTACGAGCAGTACTTC
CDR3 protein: CATSRGNDGYEQYF

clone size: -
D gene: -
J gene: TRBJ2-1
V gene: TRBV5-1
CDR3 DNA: TGTGCCAGCAGCTTAACCGCTAGCTCCTACAATGAGCAGTTCTTC
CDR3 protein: CASSLTASSYNEQFF

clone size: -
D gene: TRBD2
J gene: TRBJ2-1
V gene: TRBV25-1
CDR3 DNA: TGTGCCAGCAGTGAAAGATCAGCGGGGGGGCCGGAGCAGTTCTTC
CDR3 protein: CASSERSAGGPEQFF

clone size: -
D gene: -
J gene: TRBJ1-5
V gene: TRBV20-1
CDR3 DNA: TGCAGTGCTAGAGCCGGTGAGCCCCAGCATTTT
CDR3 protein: CSARAGEPQHF

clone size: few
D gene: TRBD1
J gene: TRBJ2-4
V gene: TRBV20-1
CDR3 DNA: TGCAGTGCTAGAGATTTACAGGGGGCGAATATCGACATTCAGTACTTC
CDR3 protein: CSARDLQGANIDIQYF

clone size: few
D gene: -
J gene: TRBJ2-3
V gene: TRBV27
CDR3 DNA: TGTGCCAGCAGTTTATTGCTTCCGACTAGCACAGATACGCAGTATTTT
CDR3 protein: CASSLLLPTSTDTQYF

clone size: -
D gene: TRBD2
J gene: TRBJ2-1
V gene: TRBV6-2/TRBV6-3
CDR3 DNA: TGTGCCAGCAGCGTGACTAGCGGGGGGCCCTTTGAGCAGTTCTTC
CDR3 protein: CASSVTSGGPFEQFF

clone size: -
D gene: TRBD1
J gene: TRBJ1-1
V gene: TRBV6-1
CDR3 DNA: TGTGCCAGCAGTGACCTTGCGGGACAGGGTTACACTGAAGCTTTCTTT
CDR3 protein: CASSDLAGQGYTEAFF

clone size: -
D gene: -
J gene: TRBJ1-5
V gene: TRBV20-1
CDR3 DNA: TGCAGTGCCGGGCAGGGGCATCAGCCCCAGCATTTT
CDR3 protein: CSAGQGHQPQHF

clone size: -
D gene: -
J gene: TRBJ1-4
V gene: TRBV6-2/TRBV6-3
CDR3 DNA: TGTGCCAGCAGGAGCGGAGGGAGTCCCGAAAAACTGTTTTTT
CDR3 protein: CASRSGGSPEKLFF

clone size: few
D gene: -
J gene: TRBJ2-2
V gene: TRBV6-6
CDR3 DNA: TGTGCCAGCAGTTGGGGAGGGGAGCTGTTTTTT
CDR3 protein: CASSWGGELFF

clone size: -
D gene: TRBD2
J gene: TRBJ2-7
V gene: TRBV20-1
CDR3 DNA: TGCAGTGCTAGAGATCTAGCGGGGGTGTACAATGAGCAGTACTTC
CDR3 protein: CSARDLAGVYNEQYF

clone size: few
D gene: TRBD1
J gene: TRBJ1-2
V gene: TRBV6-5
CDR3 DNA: TGTGCCACACTATTTGGGACAGACTATGGCTACACCTTC
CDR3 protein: CATLFGTDYGYTF

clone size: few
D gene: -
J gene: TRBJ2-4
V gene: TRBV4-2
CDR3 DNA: TGTGCCAGCAGCCAAGAAAGGGGGTCTGCCAAAAACATTCAGTACTTC
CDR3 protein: CASSQERGSAKNIQYF

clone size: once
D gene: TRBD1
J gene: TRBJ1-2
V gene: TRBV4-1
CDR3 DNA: TGCGCCAGCAGCCAAGTCCCCTTAGACAGGGCCTATGGCTACACCTTC
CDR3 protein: CASSQVPLDRAYGYTF

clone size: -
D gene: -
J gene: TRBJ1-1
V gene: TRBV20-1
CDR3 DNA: TGCAGTGCGCGCAGTGGTATGAACACTGAAGCTTTCTTT
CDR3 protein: CSARSGMNTEAFF

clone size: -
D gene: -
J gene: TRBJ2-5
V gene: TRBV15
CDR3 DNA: TGTGCCACCAGCAGCCCTGAAGGTCTGGAGACCCAGTACTTC
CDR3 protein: CATSSPEGLETQYF

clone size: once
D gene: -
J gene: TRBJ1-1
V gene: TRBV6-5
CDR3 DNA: TGTGCCAGCAGTTACGGGGGGACTCCAGGGGAAGCTTTCTTT
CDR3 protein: CASSYGGTPGEAFF

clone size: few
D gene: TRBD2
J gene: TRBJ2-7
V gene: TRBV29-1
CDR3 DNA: TGCAGCGTTGAAGAGCTAGCGGAGACCTACGAGCAGTACTTC
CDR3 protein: CSVEELAETYEQYF

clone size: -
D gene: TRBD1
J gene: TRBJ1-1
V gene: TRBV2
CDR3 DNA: TGTGCCAGCAGCCAAGATCCCACTACAGGGGACACTGAAGCTTTCTTT
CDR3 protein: CASSQDPTTGDTEAFF